The rows below give T cell receptor beta chains drawn from one sample of a study of blood T cell repertoires in COVID-19. Using immunoSEQ multiplex PCR, the repertoire was profiled, and TCRdb retains in-frame clones only, with some absent. This sample has 170,000 or so clones, with just under 90% found just once. Sequencing was performed on peripheral blood. The receptor set was obtained from a woman between 18 and 29 years old who had recovered from COVID-19. CDR3s include the opening cysteine and the closing phenylalanine or tryptophan. Each record gives: CDR3 length, J gene, D gene, V gene, clone size, CDR3 DNA, CDR3 protein. D genes are given only for firm matches. Where a row states a size, it is once, few, many or the class of an expanded clone; other rows omit it.

CDR3 length: 15
J gene: TRBJ2-2
D gene: TRBD2
V gene: TRBV9
clone size: many
CDR3 DNA: TGTGCCAGCAGCGTGGCAGCGGGGGGGACCGGGGAGCTGTTTTTT
CDR3 protein: CASSVAAGGTGELFF

CDR3 length: 14
J gene: TRBJ1-6
D gene: -
V gene: TRBV2
clone size: -
CDR3 DNA: TGTGCCAGCAGCCCTACAGGGTCTCATTCACCCCTCCACTTT
CDR3 protein: CASSPTGSHSPLHF

CDR3 length: 15
J gene: TRBJ2-5
D gene: -
V gene: TRBV18
clone size: -
CDR3 DNA: TGTGCCAGCTCAGCTACCGGGGAAGCGGGAGAGACCCAGTACTTC
CDR3 protein: CASSATGEAGETQYF

CDR3 length: 14
J gene: TRBJ1-2
D gene: -
V gene: TRBV5-1
clone size: -
CDR3 DNA: TGCGCCAGCAGCCCCCCCTCCGACAGCTATGGCTACACCTTC
CDR3 protein: CASSPPSDSYGYTF

CDR3 length: 16
J gene: TRBJ1-1
D gene: TRBD1
V gene: TRBV7-8
clone size: -
CDR3 DNA: TGTGCCAGCAGTTTAGGACAGGGAACCTTGAACACTGAAGCTTTCTTT
CDR3 protein: CASSLGQGTLNTEAFF

CDR3 length: 14
J gene: TRBJ1-1
D gene: -
V gene: TRBV7-9
clone size: -
CDR3 DNA: TGTGCCAGCAGCTACGACAGGAAGAGCACTGAAGCTTTCTTT
CDR3 protein: CASSYDRKSTEAFF

CDR3 length: 15
J gene: TRBJ2-2
D gene: TRBD1
V gene: TRBV11-3
clone size: -
CDR3 DNA: TGTGCCAGCAGCTCACAGGGGACGAACACCGGGGAGCTGTTTTTT
CDR3 protein: CASSSQGTNTGELFF

CDR3 length: 15
J gene: TRBJ1-2
D gene: -
V gene: TRBV5-1
clone size: -
CDR3 DNA: TGCGCCAGCAGCTTGGATCCGACAGATATCTATGGCTACACCTTC
CDR3 protein: CASSLDPTDIYGYTF

CDR3 length: 16
J gene: TRBJ1-3
D gene: TRBD1
V gene: TRBV6-6
clone size: few
CDR3 DNA: TGTGCCAGCAGAGAGACAGGGTACTATTCTGGAAACACCATATATTTT
CDR3 protein: CASRETGYYSGNTIYF

CDR3 length: 14
J gene: TRBJ1-1
D gene: -
V gene: TRBV11-2
clone size: -
CDR3 DNA: TGTGCCAGCAGCCAGCAAGGGGTGAACACTGAAGCTTTCTTT
CDR3 protein: CASSQQGVNTEAFF

CDR3 length: 15
J gene: TRBJ2-1
D gene: TRBD1
V gene: TRBV5-8
clone size: -
CDR3 DNA: TGTGCCAGCAGCTTGGCGGGACAGGGTTACAATGAGCAGTTCTTC
CDR3 protein: CASSLAGQGYNEQFF

CDR3 length: 16
J gene: TRBJ1-2
D gene: -
V gene: TRBV5-1
clone size: -
CDR3 DNA: TGCGCCAGCAGCTTGGAGATAGACACGGTCGGGGTTGGCTACACCTTC
CDR3 protein: CASSLEIDTVGVGYTF

CDR3 length: 15
J gene: TRBJ1-2
D gene: TRBD1
V gene: TRBV9
clone size: -
CDR3 DNA: TGTGCCAGCAGCGCCACAGGGGACAGATTATCCGGCTACACCTTC
CDR3 protein: CASSATGDRLSGYTF

CDR3 length: 14
J gene: TRBJ2-3
D gene: TRBD2
V gene: TRBV30
clone size: -
CDR3 DNA: TGTGCCTGGAGTGTACGGGGTAGCGGGTATACGCAGTATTTT
CDR3 protein: CAWSVRGSGYTQYF

CDR3 length: 16
J gene: TRBJ2-5
D gene: TRBD1
V gene: TRBV27
clone size: many
CDR3 DNA: TGTGCCAGCAGTTTATCGACAGGGTCGGTGCACGAGACCCAGTACTTC
CDR3 protein: CASSLSTGSVHETQYF

CDR3 length: 14
J gene: TRBJ2-1
D gene: -
V gene: TRBV18
clone size: -
CDR3 DNA: TGTGCCAGCTCACCGGGACTGTCCTACAATGAGCAGTTCTTC
CDR3 protein: CASSPGLSYNEQFF

CDR3 length: 15
J gene: TRBJ2-2
D gene: -
V gene: TRBV21-1
clone size: -
CDR3 DNA: TGTGCCAGCAGCAAAGGACATCCGAACACCGGGGAGCTGTTTTTT
CDR3 protein: CASSKGHPNTGELFF

CDR3 length: 12
J gene: TRBJ1-5
D gene: TRBD1
V gene: TRBV7-3
clone size: -
CDR3 DNA: TGTGCCAGCAGCCCGGACAGGGGAGGTCGGCATTTT
CDR3 protein: CASSPDRGGRHF

CDR3 length: 16
J gene: TRBJ1-1
D gene: TRBD1
V gene: TRBV4-3
clone size: -
CDR3 DNA: TGCGCCAGCAGCCCGGACCGACAGGGGGCTTACACTGAAGCTTTCTTT
CDR3 protein: CASSPDRQGAYTEAFF

CDR3 length: 16
J gene: TRBJ1-2
D gene: TRBD1
V gene: TRBV11-2
clone size: -
CDR3 DNA: TGTGCCAGCAGCCTCCACTCGACAGGGGATGAAGCTGGCTACACCTTC
CDR3 protein: CASSLHSTGDEAGYTF

CDR3 length: 14
J gene: TRBJ2-5
D gene: -
V gene: TRBV6-2/TRBV6-3
clone size: -
CDR3 DNA: TGTGCCAGCAGTTACTTGTCCGGGGGTGAGACCCAGTACTTC
CDR3 protein: CASSYLSGGETQYF

CDR3 length: 15
J gene: TRBJ1-4
D gene: TRBD1
V gene: TRBV4-1
clone size: -
CDR3 DNA: TGCGCCAGCAGCCAAAATATGGACAGGGTTGAAAAACTGTTTTTT
CDR3 protein: CASSQNMDRVEKLFF

CDR3 length: 14
J gene: TRBJ2-1
D gene: -
V gene: TRBV7-2
clone size: -
CDR3 DNA: TGTGCCAGCAGGCCGACGGAGCGTAGCAATGAGCAGTTCTTC
CDR3 protein: CASRPTERSNEQFF

CDR3 length: 15
J gene: TRBJ1-2
D gene: -
V gene: TRBV4-3
clone size: -
CDR3 DNA: TGCGCCAGCAGCCAAGATGGACAGTCTAACTATGGCTACACCTTC
CDR3 protein: CASSQDGQSNYGYTF

CDR3 length: 16
J gene: TRBJ2-3
D gene: -
V gene: TRBV5-1
clone size: -
CDR3 DNA: TGCGCCAGCAGCCGGGGGAACTGGGAGGGCACAGATACGCAGTATTTT
CDR3 protein: CASSRGNWEGTDTQYF

CDR3 length: 15
J gene: TRBJ2-5
D gene: -
V gene: TRBV21-1
clone size: -
CDR3 DNA: TGTGCCAGCAGCAAAGGAGGCGGGGTAAAAGAGACCCAGTACTTC
CDR3 protein: CASSKGGGVKETQYF

CDR3 length: 15
J gene: TRBJ1-4
D gene: -
V gene: TRBV11-2
clone size: -
CDR3 DNA: TGTGCCAGCAGCTCCCCGGGTAGATCTAATGAAAAACTGTTTTTT
CDR3 protein: CASSSPGRSNEKLFF

CDR3 length: 17
J gene: TRBJ1-1
D gene: TRBD1
V gene: TRBV10-3
clone size: few
CDR3 DNA: TGTGCCTCAATGGAGGGACAGGGATTAAGGCGCAACACTGAAGCTTTCTTT
CDR3 protein: CASMEGQGLRRNTEAFF

CDR3 length: 15
J gene: TRBJ2-3
D gene: -
V gene: TRBV14
clone size: -
CDR3 DNA: TGTGCCAGCAGCCAAGACCGACTATTCACAGATACGCAGTATTTT
CDR3 protein: CASSQDRLFTDTQYF

CDR3 length: 16
J gene: TRBJ2-3
D gene: -
V gene: TRBV19
clone size: -
CDR3 DNA: TGTGCCAGTACCAACCGAGGGAGTACTAGCACAGATACGCAGTATTTT
CDR3 protein: CASTNRGSTSTDTQYF

CDR3 length: 14
J gene: TRBJ1-1
D gene: TRBD1
V gene: TRBV19
clone size: -
CDR3 DNA: TGTGCCAGTAGTATTAGCCAGGGGGTCACTGAAGCTTTCTTT
CDR3 protein: CASSISQGVTEAFF

CDR3 length: 16
J gene: TRBJ1-5
D gene: TRBD1
V gene: TRBV6-1
clone size: few
CDR3 DNA: TGTGCCAGCAGTGACCTGGGACAGGGTGGAGGACAGCCCCAGCATTTT
CDR3 protein: CASSDLGQGGGQPQHF

CDR3 length: 15
J gene: TRBJ2-3
D gene: TRBD2
V gene: TRBV2
clone size: -
CDR3 DNA: TGTGCCAGCAGTGAAAGGCGGGGGGGTTTAGATACGCAGTATTTT
CDR3 protein: CASSERRGGLDTQYF

CDR3 length: 13
J gene: TRBJ2-2
D gene: -
V gene: TRBV7-9
clone size: -
CDR3 DNA: TGTGCCAGCAGCTCCAGGTACACCGGGGAGCTGTTTTTT
CDR3 protein: CASSSRYTGELFF

CDR3 length: 11
J gene: TRBJ2-2
D gene: -
V gene: TRBV2
clone size: -
CDR3 DNA: TGTGCCAGTACAGTTACCGGGGAGCTGTTTTTT
CDR3 protein: CASTVTGELFF

CDR3 length: 15
J gene: TRBJ2-7
D gene: TRBD2
V gene: TRBV6-6
clone size: few
CDR3 DNA: TGTGCCAGCAGTCCGGGACTAGCGATGTCCTACGAGCAGTACTTC
CDR3 protein: CASSPGLAMSYEQYF

CDR3 length: 15
J gene: TRBJ1-1
D gene: -
V gene: TRBV27
clone size: -
CDR3 DNA: TGTGCCAGCAGTTTGTTTGGACTCGGGTACACTGAAGCTTTCTTT
CDR3 protein: CASSLFGLGYTEAFF

CDR3 length: 14
J gene: TRBJ1-6
D gene: TRBD1
V gene: TRBV5-6
clone size: once
CDR3 DNA: TGTGCCAGCAGCCCGGACAGGGGCGGTTCACCCCTCCACTTT
CDR3 protein: CASSPDRGGSPLHF

CDR3 length: 15
J gene: TRBJ1-5
D gene: -
V gene: TRBV6-5
clone size: -
CDR3 DNA: TGTGCCAGCAGTCCCTCCATCTATAGCAATCAGCCCCAGCATTTT
CDR3 protein: CASSPSIYSNQPQHF

CDR3 length: 14
J gene: TRBJ2-1
D gene: -
V gene: TRBV27
clone size: -
CDR3 DNA: TGTGCCAGCCGTGGACAGATCTACTGGAATGAGCAGTTCTTC
CDR3 protein: CASRGQIYWNEQFF

CDR3 length: 16
J gene: TRBJ2-1
D gene: -
V gene: TRBV5-4
clone size: -
CDR3 DNA: TGTGCCAGCAGCTTGGGGGCCACAAGCTCCTACAATGAGCAGTTCTTC
CDR3 protein: CASSLGATSSYNEQFF

CDR3 length: 14
J gene: TRBJ2-1
D gene: TRBD1
V gene: TRBV6-2/TRBV6-3
clone size: -
CDR3 DNA: TGTGCCAGCAGCACCCGACAGGGGGGCAATGAGCAGTTCTTC
CDR3 protein: CASSTRQGGNEQFF

CDR3 length: 14
J gene: TRBJ1-1
D gene: -
V gene: TRBV5-1
clone size: -
CDR3 DNA: TGCGCCAGCAGCTTGGGGCAGAAAAACACTGAAGCTTTCTTT
CDR3 protein: CASSLGQKNTEAFF

CDR3 length: 13
J gene: TRBJ1-2
D gene: -
V gene: TRBV19
clone size: -
CDR3 DNA: TGTGCCAGTAAAGGACAGATCTTCTATGGCTACACCTTC
CDR3 protein: CASKGQIFYGYTF

CDR3 length: 13
J gene: TRBJ2-7
D gene: -
V gene: TRBV27
clone size: -
CDR3 DNA: TGTGCCAGCAGTACCGGGGTCATGGACGAGCAGTACTTC
CDR3 protein: CASSTGVMDEQYF

CDR3 length: 13
J gene: TRBJ1-1
D gene: -
V gene: TRBV7-2
clone size: few
CDR3 DNA: TGTGCCAGCAGCTCCCAAAGGGGCACTGAAGCTTTCTTT
CDR3 protein: CASSSQRGTEAFF

CDR3 length: 11
J gene: TRBJ1-1
D gene: -
V gene: TRBV19
clone size: -
CDR3 DNA: TGTGCCAGTAGTATTTATCTTGGACAATTCTTT
CDR3 protein: CASSIYLGQFF

CDR3 length: 16
J gene: TRBJ2-7
D gene: -
V gene: TRBV3-1/TRBV3-2
clone size: -
CDR3 DNA: TGTGCCAGCAGCCAAGGCCCTAACGCCCTCTCCTACGAGCAGTACTTC
CDR3 protein: CASSQGPNALSYEQYF

CDR3 length: 17
J gene: TRBJ1-5
D gene: -
V gene: TRBV4-1
clone size: once
CDR3 DNA: TGCGCCAGCAGCCAAGTTTCGGCAGGTGGTAGCAATCAGCCCCAGCATTTT
CDR3 protein: CASSQVSAGGSNQPQHF

CDR3 length: 16
J gene: TRBJ2-1
D gene: TRBD1
V gene: TRBV19
clone size: -
CDR3 DNA: TGTGCCAGTAGTATAGTAAGACAGGGGGCTTACAATGAGCAGTTCTTC
CDR3 protein: CASSIVRQGAYNEQFF

CDR3 length: 14
J gene: TRBJ2-1
D gene: -
V gene: TRBV6-2/TRBV6-3
clone size: -
CDR3 DNA: TGTGCCAGCAGTTACCAGGGCGGTCATGATGAGCAGTTCTTC
CDR3 protein: CASSYQGGHDEQFF

CDR3 length: 14
J gene: TRBJ1-3
D gene: -
V gene: TRBV5-4
clone size: -
CDR3 DNA: TGTGCCAGCAGCTTGGGACAATCTGGAAACACCATATATTTT
CDR3 protein: CASSLGQSGNTIYF